Presented here are 27 T cell receptor beta chains from one specimen sequenced in a study of blood T cells in healthy people across ages. Primed by a sample-barcoded 5' primer and a J-beta primer mix, a second PCR proceeded for 7 to 11 cycles. Using its own MiXCR run on the 5' RACE reads, TCRdb lists one record per CDR3 protein. The sample shows about 1.4 million distinct CDR3 sequences, roughly 60% of them seen only once. Sequenced: blood. These receptors were taken from a young man in good health.

This clonotype was seen only a few times. The rearrangement uses TRBV6-4 and TRBJ2-7; tentatively, D is TRBD2 (6 bases). Germline CDR1 is MRHNA and CDR2 is SNTAGT. The germline V and J ends were trimmed by 3 bases and 0 bases, with 12 bases remaining between them. The CDR3 is 15 residues long. The CDR3 region is CASSDSSVSSYEQYF. The CDR3, as DNA: TGTGCCAGCAGTGATTCTAGCGTAAGCTCCTACGAGCAGTACTTC.

The CDR3 coding sequence is TGTGCCACCAGTGTGGAACAAGACGATGAGCAGTACTTC. Translating it yields CATSVEQDDEQYF. The chain recombines TRBV24-1 with TRBJ2-5; the D is unclear. This CDR3 has 13 residues. Germline lookup yields CDR1 KGHDR and CDR2 SFDVKD. Trimming left V 5 bases short and J 11 bases short, with 17 bases between.

This chain joins TRBV6-5 and TRBJ2-3; D not certain. V lost 2 bases and J 4 bases, leaving 22 bases between the germline ends. Germline CDR1 reads MNHEY; CDR2 reads SVGAGI. The CDR3 has 18 residues. DNA for the CDR3: TGTGCCAGCAGTTACCCACCACGCCCTCACTCCGGTGCAGATACGCAGTATTTT. Protein sequence: CASSYPPRPHSGADTQYF.

The CDR3 DNA is TGTGCCATCCTTCCCCTTCAGTGGGCAGGGATATACACCGGGGAGCTGTTTTTT. Translation: CAILPLQWAGIYTGELFF. This chain uses TRBV11-2 with TRBJ2-2, with a possible D match to TRBD1 (5 bases). This CDR3 spans 18 amino acids. Trimming shortened V by 10 bases and J by 3 bases, and 27 bases separated the two germline ends. The germline V gene encodes CDR1 SGHAT and CDR2 FQNNGV.

V is TRBV4-3 and J is TRBJ1-2, with D maybe TRBD1 (6 bases). V was pared by 3 bases and J by 4 bases, with 24 bases between. CDR1 LGHNA and CDR2 YSLEER come from the germline V gene. This CDR3 has 18 amino acids. The DNA for the CDR3 is TGCGCCAGCAGCCAGACGCCAGGGGTAGGGGGTAAAGGCTATGGCTACACCTTC. Translation: CASSQTPGVGGKGYGYTF.

The J gene is TRBJ2-4, the V gene TRBV28; D not certain. V lost 3 bases and J 0 bases, leaving 15 bases between the germline ends. CDR3 length: 17 amino acids. Looked up from germline, CDR1 is MDHEN and CDR2 is SYDVKM. The CDR3 spells CASSFEGNALAKNIQYF. The CDR3 region has the DNA TGTGCCAGCAGTTTTGAAGGGAACGCTCTAGCCAAAAACATTCAGTACTTC.

The gene calls are TRBV7-9 and TRBJ2-2, with TRBD2 as a possible D gene (6 bases). CDR1 is SEHNR, CDR2 FQNEAQ, per germline (reference sequence). Deletions cut 6 bases from V and 2 bases from J, with 16 bases between. CDR3 size: 16 residues. This chain's CDR3 is CASRPPSGTNTGELFF. The CDR3 DNA reads as TGTGCCAGCAGACCACCATCCGGGACTAACACCGGGGAGCTGTTTTTT.

The V and J genes are TRBV20-1 and TRBJ2-7; D might be TRBD2 (5 bases). With 1 base removed from V and 10 bases from J, the gap between germline ends came to 23 bases. Germline CDR1 DFQATT, CDR2 SNEGSKA (reference sequence). The CDR3 is made up of 15 amino acids. Here the CDR3 reads CSARVIGLALVPQYF. The CDR3 DNA follows: TGCAGTGCTAGAGTCATAGGGCTAGCCCTAGTGCCCCAGTACTTC.

This clonotype occurred a few times. The chain recombines TRBV7-2 with TRBJ2-1; D is undetermined. The CDR3 sequence is 14 residues long. The germline V gene encodes CDR1 SGHTA and CDR2 FQGNSA. V shed 2 bases and J shed 8 bases, with 13 bases lying between them. This CDR3 is CASSLSAFGHEQFF. CDR3 nucleotides: TGTGCCAGCAGCTTAAGTGCTTTTGGGCATGAGCAGTTCTTC.

V is TRBV7-9 and J is TRBJ2-7; tentatively, D is TRBD1 or TRBD2 (5 bases each). CDR3 length: 14 residues. Trimming pared 7 bases from V and 2 bases from J, leaving 15 bases between. The germline CDR1 and CDR2 sequences are SEHNR and FQNEAQ (reference sequence). The CDR3 sequence: CASTSGRGPYEQYF. In nucleotides, the CDR3 is TGTGCCAGCACCTCTGGACGGGGACCCTACGAGCAGTACTTC.

This clonotype has just a few counts. This chain links TRBV11-2 with TRBJ2-5, with TRBD2 identical over 10 bases. CDR3 length: 16 amino acids. In germline, CDR1 is SGHAT, CDR2 FQNNGV. V was pared by 4 bases and J by 2 bases, with 7 bases of the junction left unmatched. The CDR3 DNA sequence: TGTGCCAGCAGCTCCATCCAAGCGGGGGGGCAAGAGACCCAGTACTTC. The encoded protein is CASSSIQAGGQETQYF.

Remarks on this clonotype: The junction departs from germline at one end; a sequencing error may be responsible. This chain joins TRBV12-3 or TRBV12-4 and TRBJ2-7; 7 bases are shared with TRBD1. The CDR3 spans 12 residues. Here the CDR3 DNA reads TGTGCCAGCAGCAATACAGGGGACGAGCAGTTCTTT. Protein: CASSNTGDEQFF.

V and J are TRBV7-9 and TRBJ1-2; D may be TRBD1 (5 bases). V shed 4 bases and J shed 3 bases, with 15 bases lying between them. Germline V gives CDR1 SEHNR, CDR2 FQNEAQ (reference sequence). This CDR3 has 15 residues. CDR3 region: CASSSRPREDYGYTF. The CDR3 DNA sequence: TGTGCCAGCAGCTCACGGCCCAGGGAGGACTATGGCTACACCTTC.

The rearrangement joins TRBV6-5 to TRBJ1-2, with TRBD1 matching 7 bases. Germline V gives CDR1 MNHEY, CDR2 SVGAGI. The CDR3 contains 15 residues. The junction had 11 bases not matched to a gene; V was cut back by 4 bases and J by 6 bases. This CDR3 reads CASSWDSPSRDGYTF. CDR3 nucleotides: TGTGCCAGCAGTTGGGACAGCCCAAGCCGGGATGGCTACACCTTC.

The V gene is TRBV13, the J gene TRBJ2-3; no firm D call. CDR1 and CDR2 from the germline V gene are PRHDT and FYEKMQ (reference sequence). The V and J ends lost 4 bases and 6 bases respectively, with 14 bases between them. This CDR3 comprises 14 residues. The CDR3 DNA is TGTGCCAGCAGCTCGGGCAGGCTTTCGGATACGCAGTATTTT. Protein product: CASSSGRLSDTQYF.

The chain uses TRBV5-6 and TRBJ2-7; the match to TRBD2 covers 10 bases. The J call could be wrong; TRBJ2-5 is a better fit for the DNA end. The CDR3 covers 14 residues. Germline CDR1 SGHDT, CDR2 YYEEEE. CDR3 sequence reads: CASEHGAGGETQYF. In DNA form, the CDR3 reads TGTGCCAGCGAGCATGGAGCGGGGGGGGAGACCCAGTACTTC.

This clonotype appeared once. The genes are TRBV25-1 and TRBJ2-5; 10 bases agree with TRBD1. Gene TRBJ2-7 matches the end of the DNA better, so the J call may be wrong. Germline values: CDR1 MGHDK, CDR2 SYGVNS. This CDR3 has 17 residues. CDR3 bases: TGTGCCAGCAGTGAAGGCAAAGCCGGGACAGGGGAGGGCGAGCAGTACTTC. It codes for CASSEGKAGTGEGEQYF.

The chain employs TRBV5-6 and TRBJ2-7; 11 nucleotides align to TRBD2. The CDR3 runs 16 residues. CDR1 and CDR2 from the germline V gene are SGHDT and YYEEEE. The V segment lost 4 bases and the J segment 0 bases; nucleotides outside the gene matches: 6. CDR3 bases: TGTGCCAGCAGCGTGGGACTAGCGGCGAACTCCTACGAGCAGTACTTC. Residues: CASSVGLAANSYEQYF. Based on the CDR3 plus reference TRBV5-6 and TRBJ2-7, the full variable domain is DAGVTQSPTHLIKTRGQQVTLRCSPKSGHDTVSWYQQALGQGPQFIFQYYEEEERQRGNFPDRFSGHQFPNYSSELNVNALLLGDSALYLCASSVGLAANSYEQYFGPGTRLTVT.

The rearrangement uses TRBV6-6 and TRBJ2-3, with 8 bases aligning to TRBD2. From germline, CDR1 is MNHNY and CDR2 SVGAGI (reference sequence). The trim removed 0 bases at V and 3 bases at J, leaving 8 bases unmatched. This CDR3 has 17 amino acids. This CDR3 reads CASSYSTGGPPTDTQYF. CDR3 sequence (DNA): TGTGCCAGCAGTTACTCGACGGGGGGGCCCCCGACAGATACGCAGTATTTT.

In this sample, this clonotype turned up a few times. V usage is TRBV20-1 and J usage is TRBJ2-1, with TRBD2 matching over 9 bases. This CDR3 is built from 12 residues. Germline CDR1 and CDR2: DFQATT and SNEGSKA (reference sequence). The CDR3 nucleotides read TGCAATCTAGCGGGAACAAACAATGAGCAGTTCTTC. Translated, it gives CNLAGTNNEQFF.

The chain is built from TRBV29-1 and TRBJ2-7; D possibly matches TRBD1 or TRBD2 (6 bases each). Gene TRBJ2-5 matches the end of the DNA better, so the J call may be wrong. This CDR3 has 14 amino acids. From germline, CDR1 is SQVTM and CDR2 ANQGSEA. Here the CDR3 reads CSVRKAGGLETQYF. The CDR3 nucleotides read TGCAGCGTCAGGAAGGCCGGGGGCCTCGAGACCCAGTACTTC.

The V gene is TRBV10-3, the J gene TRBJ2-7; perhaps D is TRBD1 or TRBD2 (5 bases each). The J call may not be correct, given that the DNA end is closer to TRBJ2-5. Germline V lookup: CDR1 ENHRY, CDR2 SYGVKD. CDR3 size: 14 residues. The CDR3 spells CATRDPREGETQYF. In DNA form, the CDR3 reads TGTGCAACCCGGGACCCGCGTGAGGGGGAGACCCAGTACTTC.

V is TRBV6-6 and J is TRBJ1-2; no clear D gene. The CDR3 has 14 amino acids. The germline gives CDR1 MNHNY, CDR2 SVGAGI (reference sequence). Trimming left V 6 bases short and J 6 bases short, with 17 bases between. The CDR3: CASRAREFSHGYTF. Here the CDR3 DNA reads TGTGCCAGCAGAGCTCGGGAGTTCTCACATGGCTACACCTTC.

V and J are TRBV7-9 and TRBJ2-3, with 8 bases matching TRBD1. CDR1 is SEHNR, CDR2 FQNEAQ, per germline (reference sequence). The junction had 5 bases not matched to a gene; V was cut back by 3 bases and J by 0 bases. The CDR3 is 16 amino acids. CDR3 sequence: CASSLGTGPSTDTQYF. The CDR3 DNA reads TGTGCCAGCAGCTTGGGGACAGGCCCCAGCACAGATACGCAGTATTTT.

J is TRBJ1-5 and V is TRBV10-3, with D tentatively TRBD1 (6 bases). CDR3 length: 13 amino acids. Trimming removed 6 bases at V and 3 bases at J, with 9 bases between. The germline gives CDR1 ENHRY, CDR2 SYGVKD. The CDR3 DNA sequence: TGTGCCATCAGGGACAGAATCAATCAGCCCCAGCATTTT. This sequence encodes CAIRDRINQPQHF.

The count of this clonotype is one. V gene TRBV25-1 combines with J gene TRBJ1-5, with D perhaps TRBD1 (6 bases). Germline CDR1 reads MGHDK; CDR2 reads SYGVNS. The CDR3 contains 15 residues. Deletions cut 3 bases from V and 0 bases from J, with 9 bases between. DNA of the CDR3: TGTGCCAGCAGTGAGACAGGTTATAGCAATCAGCCCCAGCATTTT. This encodes CASSETGYSNQPQHF. The variable domain in full, with the rest retrieved from reference TRBV25-1 and TRBJ1-5, is EADIYQTPRYLVIGTGKKITLECSQTMGHDKMYWYQQDPGMELHLIHYSYGVNSTEKGDLSSESTVSRIRTEHFPLTLESARPSHTSQYLCASSETGYSNQPQHFGDGTRLSIL.

The chain uses TRBV15 and TRBJ1-1; the D is unclear. Per the germline V gene, CDR1 is LNHNV and CDR2 is YYDKDF (reference sequence). There are 15 residues in the CDR3. Trimming pared 0 bases from V and 2 bases from J, leaving 10 bases between. CDR3 bases: TGTGCCACCAGCAGAGATCGGTGGTTAAACACTGAAGCTTTCTTT. Its protein is CATSRDRWLNTEAFF.